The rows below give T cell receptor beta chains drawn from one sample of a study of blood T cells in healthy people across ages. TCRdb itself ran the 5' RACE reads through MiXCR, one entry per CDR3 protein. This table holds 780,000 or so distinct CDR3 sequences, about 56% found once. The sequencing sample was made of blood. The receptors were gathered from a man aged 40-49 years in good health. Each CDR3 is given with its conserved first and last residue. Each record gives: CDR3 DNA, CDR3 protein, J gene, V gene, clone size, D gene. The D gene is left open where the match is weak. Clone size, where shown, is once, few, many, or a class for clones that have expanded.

TGCAGTGCTGCCTCTGAGGGGACTAGGCAGCCCCAGCATTTT CSAASEGTRQPQHF TRBJ1-5 TRBV20-1 NA NA
TGTGCCAGTAAGGCCAGGTTGGAGACCCAGTACTTC CASKARLETQYF TRBJ2-5 TRBV12-3/TRBV12-4 NA NA
TGTGCCAGCAGTGAAGACGAGGGGCGGGATGGCTACACCTTC CASSEDEGRDGYTF TRBJ1-2 TRBV6-1 NA NA
TGTGCCAGCAGCCGTGGGGGAGACAATGAGCAGTTCTTC CASSRGGDNEQFF TRBJ2-1 TRBV3-1 NA NA
TGTGCCAGCAGCCAAGATGTTTTATATGGCTACACCTTC CASSQDVLYGYTF TRBJ1-2 TRBV3-1 NA NA
TGCAGCGTTGGCGGGGCTAGCGGACTAAGCTCCTACAATGAGCAGTTCTTC CSVGGASGLSSYNEQFF TRBJ2-1 TRBV29-1 few TRBD2
TGTGCCAGCAGTTACTCACAGGGAGAAGCTTTCTTT CASSYSQGEAFF TRBJ1-1 TRBV6-6 NA NA
TGTGCCAGCAGTTCGTTCGCACTAAGGGGGGAGACCCAGTACTTC CASSSFALRGETQYF TRBJ2-5 TRBV27 few NA
TGTGCCAGCAAAGGACAGGGTTTTATCAATGAGCAGTTCTTC CASKGQGFINEQFF TRBJ2-1 TRBV6-2/TRBV6-3 NA TRBD1
TGTGCCAGCAGTTCCAACGCAGGGGGGTCCTACGAGCAGTACTTC CASSSNAGGSYEQYF TRBJ2-7 TRBV28 NA NA
TGCAGTGCTAGAGATGGCAGACGTGGCTACACCTTC CSARDGRRGYTF TRBJ1-2 TRBV20-1 NA NA
TGCGCCAGCAGCAGGGGCCAGGGGGGAGCCCCTTACAATGAGCAGTTCTTC CASSRGQGGAPYNEQFF TRBJ2-1 TRBV5-1 NA NA
TGTGCCAGCAGCTTAGGTACGCCGGGCACTGAAGCTTTCTTT CASSLGTPGTEAFF TRBJ1-1 TRBV11-2 NA NA
TGCGCCAGCAGCTCGGATCAGCGTGGCTACACCTTC CASSSDQRGYTF TRBJ1-2 TRBV5-1 NA NA
TGTGCCAGCAGCTTTGCTACCGGGGCGGGGGGGCCCTACAATGAGCAGTACTTC CASSFATGAGGPYNEQYF TRBJ2-7 TRBV11-2 NA TRBD2
TGTGCCACCAGTCGCGGAGTAACAGAGGAAAGCTACACCTTC CATSRGVTEESYTF TRBJ1-2 TRBV24-1 NA NA
TGTGCCAGCAGCTTCGACCAGCGGGGGGCGATTGAGCAGTTCTTC CASSFDQRGAIEQFF TRBJ2-1 TRBV5-4 few TRBD2
TGTGCCAGCAGTTACTCTAGCGGGAGCTATTGTGGCGAGACCCAGTACTTC CASSYSSGSYCGETQYF TRBJ2-5 TRBV6-5 NA TRBD2
TGTGCCAGCAGCTTATATTTCAGGGAGACCCAGTACTTC CASSLYFRETQYF TRBJ2-5 TRBV7-2 NA NA
TGTGCCAGCAGCCCGAGGACAGGGTGGGACGAGCAGTACTTC CASSPRTGWDEQYF TRBJ2-7 TRBV9 NA TRBD1
TGCGCCAGTACTCTAGGGACAGAGACAGAGGGCGAGTACTTC CASTLGTETEGEYF TRBJ2-5 TRBV4-1 few TRBD1
TGTGCTAGTGCCTACCGCGAGGGGACAGATACGCAGTATTTT CASAYREGTDTQYF TRBJ2-3 TRBV12-5 few NA
TGTGCCAGCAGCTCGGGACAGAGGGGACATGGCTACACCTTC CASSSGQRGHGYTF TRBJ1-2 TRBV7-3 NA TRBD1
TGTGCCAGCAGTTACGAGGGACAGGGGTTAGTGGGTGAGCAGTTCTTC CASSYEGQGLVGEQFF TRBJ2-1 TRBV6-5 NA TRBD1
TGTGCCAGCAGCGACGGGACAGGGGTGTCCTCTCGCGGCGGCTACACCTTC CASSDGTGVSSRGGYTF TRBJ1-2 TRBV7-2 NA TRBD1
TGTGCCAGCAGCTTAGGGGGGACAGGGTTCTATGGCTACACCTTC CASSLGGTGFYGYTF TRBJ1-2 TRBV7-2 NA TRBD1
TGTGCCATCAGTGACGGGCGATTCACCTTATACAATGAGCAGTTCTTC CAISDGRFTLYNEQFF TRBJ2-1 TRBV10-3 NA NA
TGTGCCAGCAGCTTGGACAGGGCAGGGTACAATGAGCAGTTCTTC CASSLDRAGYNEQFF TRBJ2-1 TRBV7-3 few TRBD1
TGTGCCAGCAGAATAAGGGTGTATAGCAATCAGCCCCAGCATTTT CASRIRVYSNQPQHF TRBJ1-5 TRBV6-5 NA NA
TGTGCCAGCCAAACCCAGGGGGCAAATACCAAAAACATTCAGTACTTC CASQTQGANTKNIQYF TRBJ2-4 TRBV7-9 NA TRBD1
TGTGCCGGCAGTACCGAGGCTAGCGGGGGATACAATGAGCAGTTCTTC CAGSTEASGGYNEQFF TRBJ2-1 TRBV6-5 NA TRBD2
TGTGCCAGCAGTCAGCGGGGGGATACCACCTACGAGCAGTACTTC CASSQRGDTTYEQYF TRBJ2-7 TRBV27 few TRBD2
TGTGCCAGCAGCTTAGGGAGGTATGGAGCCATAAATCAGCCCCAGCATTTT CASSLGRYGAINQPQHF TRBJ1-5 TRBV7-8 NA NA
TGTGCCAGCAGCCGACGTAGCGGGGGGGCTACGGAGACCCAGTACTTC CASSRRSGGATETQYF TRBJ2-5 TRBV7-3 NA TRBD2
TGCAGTGCTACAACCCCGGGGGCTTTCTACGAGCAGTACTTC CSATTPGAFYEQYF TRBJ2-7 TRBV20-1 NA NA
TGTGCCAGCAGCCAAGAGGGGGGCCAACCCGAGCAGTACTTC CASSQEGGQPEQYF TRBJ2-7 TRBV3-1 NA NA
TGTGCCAGCAGTCTGGGACTAGCGGGGGGTTCAGCCAAAAACATTCAGTACTTC CASSLGLAGGSAKNIQYF TRBJ2-4 TRBV6-2/TRBV6-3 NA TRBD2
TGTGCCACCAGCAGAGTGGGCAGGGAAGAGACCCAGTACTTC CATSRVGREETQYF TRBJ2-5 TRBV15 NA NA
TGCAGCGTTGAAGTCCAGGGAAAAGGGGAGCAGTTCTTC CSVEVQGKGEQFF TRBJ2-1 TRBV29-1 few NA
TGCGCCAGCAGCCAAGATCGGCGAGCGGCAAGGAGTACAGATACGCAGTATTTT CASSQDRRAARSTDTQYF TRBJ2-3 TRBV4-1 NA NA
TGTGCCAGCAGCGTAGAACCCCTAGCGCAGCCTAAGCAGTACTTC CASSVEPLAQPKQYF TRBJ2-7 TRBV9 NA NA
TGCAGTGCCCGGGACAGGGGCGATGAGCAGTTCTTC CSARDRGDEQFF TRBJ2-1 TRBV20-1 NA TRBD1
TGTGCCTGGGACAGGCGTGAGGACACTGAAGCTTTCTTT CAWDRREDTEAFF TRBJ1-1 TRBV30 NA NA
TGTGCCAGCAGCCTCCCCGGGACTAGCGTAAGAATCTCACCTATCTACGAGCAGTACTTC CASSLPGTSVRISPIYEQYF TRBJ2-7 TRBV28 NA TRBD2
TGCGCCAGCAGCTTGGATTATGGCAATGAGCAGTACTTC CASSLDYGNEQYF TRBJ2-5 TRBV5-1 NA NA
TGTGCCAGCAGCGTATTACAGGGGATGAGCACTGAAGCTTTCTTT CASSVLQGMSTEAFF TRBJ1-1 TRBV9 NA TRBD1
TGTGCCAGCACCCAACTAGCGGGAGGAGTTACCGGGGAGCTGTTTTTT CASTQLAGGVTGELFF TRBJ2-2 TRBV7-3 NA TRBD2
TGTGCCAGCAGCGTAGCGAGCTCCTACAATGAGCAGTTCTTC CASSVASSYNEQFF TRBJ2-1 TRBV9 few NA